Below, 20 T cell receptor beta chains from the same sample are listed, as sequenced in a study of control samples from healthy donors and cancer patients. Measured with immunoSEQ multiplex PCR; TCRdb has only the in-frame clones, and not every one. The data hold a few hundred thousand clones, with around 90% observed a single time. The sample consisted of PBMCs. The receptors come from a man aged 35-49 years with head and neck cancer.

In the case of this clone: An end of the junction does not agree with germline; a read error may underlie this. The gene calls are TRBV7-7 and TRBJ2-3; D might be TRBD2 (6 bases). The V gene's germline CDR1 is SSHAT and CDR2 FNYEAQ (reference sequence). This CDR3 comprises 16 residues. CDR3 nucleotide sequence: TGTGCTAGCAGCTTGCGGGCGGGGACTAGCACAGATACGCAGTATTTT. This sequence encodes CASSLRAGTSTDTQYF. Full variable domain (rest looked up from reference TRBV7-7 and TRBJ2-3): GAGVSQSPRYKVTKRGQDVTLRCDPISSHATLYWYQQALGQGPEFLTYFNYEAQPDKSGLPSDRFSAERPEGSISTLTIQRTEQRDSAMYRCASSLRAGTSTDTQYFGPGTRLTVL.

This rearrangement joins TRBV5-6 to TRBJ2-1; 12 nucleotides match TRBD2. CDR1 is SGHDT and CDR2 is YYEEEE in the germline V gene. V shed 5 bases, J shed 4 bases, and the junction held 4 bases outside the gene matches. This CDR3 contains 15 residues. The CDR3 loop is CASSGLAGIYNEQFF. The CDR3 bases are TGTGCCAGCAGTGGACTAGCGGGAATATACAATGAGCAGTTCTTC.

The J gene is TRBJ2-5, the V gene TRBV9; 11 bases are shared with TRBD2. The CDR3 sequence is 16 residues long. V gave up 0 bases and J gave up 6 bases; unmatched junction bases: 7. CDR1 is SGDLS, CDR2 YYNGEE, per germline. The CDR3: CASSVALAGGAQTQYF. The CDR3 nucleotides read TGTGCCAGCAGCGTAGCCCTAGCGGGAGGTGCGCAGACCCAGTACTTC.

J is TRBJ2-3 and V is TRBV24-1, with D possibly matching TRBD1 (5 bases). Germline-derived CDR1 and CDR2 are KGHDR and SFDVKD. Trimming left V 4 bases short and J 1 base short, with 8 bases between. The CDR3 runs 14 residues. Here the CDR3 DNA reads TGTGCCACCAGTGACGCAGGGCGCACAGATACGCAGTATTTT. Translation gives CATSDAGRTDTQYF.

This clone was counted only a few times. The rearrangement links TRBV9 to TRBJ2-1; TRBD1 or TRBD2 may be the D gene (5 bases each). In germline, CDR1 is SGDLS, CDR2 YYNGEE. V was pared by 2 bases and J by 0 bases, with 21 bases between. The CDR3 has 19 residues. Written as DNA, the CDR3 is TGTGCCAGCAGCGTCTCCGCACTATGGGGGAGTGGCTCCTACAATGAGCAGTTCTTC. Translated: CASSVSALWGSGSYNEQFF.

The chain has TRBV30 and TRBJ1-1, with D tentatively TRBD1 (6 bases). Germline CDR1 and CDR2: GTSNPN and SVGIG (reference sequence). Trimming cost V 2 bases and J 3 bases, with 16 bases left between them. The CDR3 runs to 15 residues. CDR3 sequence reads: CAWSPATRGYTEAFF. The CDR3 region has the DNA TGTGCCTGGAGTCCCGCGACCAGGGGTTACACTGAAGCTTTCTTT.

The V call is TRBV9, the J call TRBJ1-1, with D perhaps matching TRBD1 (5 bases). This CDR3 has 14 amino acids. Germline V lookup: CDR1 SGDLS, CDR2 YYNGEE. The V and J ends lost 0 bases and 6 bases respectively, with 12 bases between them. In DNA form, the CDR3 reads TGTGCCAGCAGCGTAGCTGACGGGGCGGCTGAAGCTTTCTTT. This codes for CASSVADGAAEAFF.

The V and J genes are TRBV7-9 and TRBJ2-1; the match to TRBD1 covers 10 bases. CDR3 length: 15 residues. Trimming took 5 bases from V and 7 from J; bases not matched to a gene: 8. Germline assignment: CDR1 SEHNR and CDR2 FQNEAQ (reference sequence). CDR3 sequence: CASSPWTGGRNEQFF. Here the CDR3 DNA reads TGTGCCAGCAGCCCTTGGACAGGGGGTAGGAATGAGCAGTTCTTC.

This CDR3 is CASSFAGSNQPQHF. CDR3 DNA: TGTGCCAGCAGTTTTGCAGGGTCAAATCAGCCCCAGCATTTT. The chain is built from TRBV27 and TRBJ1-5; possible D gene TRBD1, 5 bases. This CDR3 has 14 amino acids. Germline loops: CDR1 MNHEY, CDR2 SMNVEV (reference sequence). The V end lost 3 bases, the J end lost 4 bases, and 10 bases lay between the germline ends.

The chain employs TRBV24-1 and TRBJ1-6; D is unclear. This CDR3 spans 13 amino acids. Trimming cost V 8 bases and J 0 bases, with 4 bases left between them. Germline CDR1 and CDR2: KGHDR and SFDVKD. CDR3 sequence reads: CATTSSYNSPLHF. The CDR3 DNA is TGTGCCACCACAAGCTCCTATAATTCACCCCTCCACTTT.

V gene TRBV10-2 combines with J gene TRBJ1-5; weak D call: TRBD1 (5 bases). Between the trimmed V and J ends, which lost 8 bases and 5 bases, there was a span of 16 bases. Germline assignment: CDR1 WSHSY and CDR2 SAAADI. The CDR3 is 14 residues long. CDR3 sequence reads: CASSLGGNYQPQHF. The CDR3 nucleotides read TGCGCCAGCTCCCTGGGGGGGAATTATCAGCCCCAGCATTTT.

J is TRBJ2-7 and V is TRBV10-1; possibly TRBD1 for D (5 bases). Trimming shortened V by 10 bases and J by 5 bases, and 12 bases separated the two germline ends. The CDR3 runs to 11 residues. Per the germline V gene, CDR1 is WNHNN and CDR2 is SYGVQD (reference sequence). CDR3 in DNA: TGCGCCACCGAACTACAGGACGAGCAGTACTTC. This gives the protein CATELQDEQYF.

This clone was seen just once. CDR3 nucleotides: TGTGCCAGCAGCTCTGCGGGAGGGAATCAGCCCCAGCATTTT. Protein sequence: CASSSAGGNQPQHF. The chain joins TRBV7-2 to TRBJ1-5; the D is unclear. Germline assignment: CDR1 SGHTA and CDR2 FQGNSA. V lost 4 bases to trimming and J lost 4 bases, with 11 bases between them. The CDR3 sequence is 14 residues long.

The V call is TRBV10-2, the J call TRBJ2-7; a weak D match, TRBD2 (6 bases). V was clipped by 5 bases and J by 5 bases, with 10 bases between them. The CDR3 covers 12 residues. Germline CDR1 is WSHSY and CDR2 is SAAADI. The CDR3: CASSPGVNEQYF. Written as DNA, the CDR3 is TGCGCCAGCAGTCCGGGGGTGAACGAGCAGTACTTC.

The chain is built from TRBV3-1 (or the pseudogene TRBV3-2) and TRBJ1-1; D unclear. This CDR3 has 11 amino acids. The germline CDR1 and CDR2 sequences are LGHDT and YNNKEL (reference sequence). V lost 0 bases and J lost 6, with 2 bases in between. DNA of the CDR3: TGTGCCAGCAGCCAAGAGTCTGAAGCTTTCTTT. Translating gives CASSQESEAFF.

This sequence joins TRBV28 and TRBJ2-7; D might be TRBD1 (6 bases). From germline, CDR1 is MDHEN and CDR2 SYDVKM. V gave up 8 bases and J gave up 3 bases, with 17 bases separating them. CDR3 length: 14 amino acids. DNA for the CDR3: TGTGCCAGCGAAACTGGGACACCGAACTACGAGCAGTACTTC. Protein: CASETGTPNYEQYF.

The chain is built from TRBV28 and TRBJ1-5, with D possibly TRBD1 on 5 matching bases. V dropped 11 bases and J dropped 0 bases, with 11 bases sitting between them. Germline lookup yields CDR1 MDHEN and CDR2 SYDVKM. This CDR3 spans 13 amino acids. The CDR3 DNA reads as TGTGCCGGTCAGGGTGATAGCAATCAGCCCCAGCATTTT. Protein sequence: CAGQGDSNQPQHF. The full variable domain, with the rest looked up from reference TRBV28 and TRBJ1-5, is DVKVTQSSRYLVKRTGEKVFLECVQDMDHENMFWYRQDPGLGLRLIYFSYDVKMKEKGDIPEGYSVSREKKERFSLILESASTNQTSMYLCAGQGDSNQPQHFGDGTRLSIL.

This chain uses TRBV29-1 with TRBJ2-3; D gene unclear. The germline V gene has CDR1 SQVTM and CDR2 ANQGSEA. CDR3 length: 12 amino acids. Deletions cut 7 bases from V and 0 bases from J, with 8 bases between. CDR3 DNA sequence: TGCAGCGCTGCCCCTAGCACAGATACGCAGTATTTT. Protein: CSAAPSTDTQYF.

The J gene is TRBJ1-6, the V gene TRBV3-1 (or the pseudogene TRBV3-2); a possible D gene is TRBD1 (5 bases). The CDR3 totals 16 residues. V lost 0 bases and J lost 8, with 14 bases in between. The germline CDR1 and CDR2 sequences are LGHDT and YNNKEL (reference sequence). The CDR3 loop is CASSQDLRGQYSPLHF. CDR3 nucleotides: TGTGCCAGCAGCCAAGATCTAAGGGGCCAGTATTCACCCCTCCACTTT.

The J gene is TRBJ1-5, the V gene TRBV30, with D hard to call. Looked up from germline, CDR1 is GTSNPN and CDR2 is SVGIG (reference sequence). The CDR3 covers 13 residues. With 1 base removed from V and 5 bases from J, the gap between germline ends came to 9 bases. The DNA of the CDR3 is TGTGCCTGGAGTGGAGAGAGGGATCAGCCCCAGCATTTT. Translation gives CAWSGERDQPQHF.